These 17 T cell receptor beta chains were all obtained from the same sample, sequenced in a study of T cell responses to AZD1222 COVID-19 vaccine. Sequencing used immunoSEQ multiplex PCR; TCRdb keeps in-frame clones, though not all of them. In the table there are 150,000 to 200,000 clones, around 94% of which are singletons. Sequencing was performed on peripheral blood, taken 28 days after the second AZD1222 dose. These TCRs come from an adult who received the AZD1222 COVID-19 vaccine.

V is TRBV6-5 and J is TRBJ2-6; D gene ambiguous. The CDR3 spans 16 residues. Between the trimmed V and J ends, which lost 4 bases and 0 bases, there was a span of 10 bases. In germline, CDR1 is MNHEY, CDR2 SVGAGI. CDR3 residues: CASSSPGGSGANVLTF. The CDR3 DNA reads as TGTGCCAGCAGTTCCCCCGGTGGCTCTGGGGCCAACGTCCTGACTTTC.

V and J are TRBV7-9 and TRBJ2-1; 12 positions agree with TRBD2. CDR3 length: 18 amino acids. Losses at the gene ends were 2 bases for V and 10 bases for J; bases not matched to a gene: 15. Germline V gene sequence: CDR1 SEHNR, CDR2 FQNEAQ (reference sequence). The CDR3 nucleotides read TGTGCCAGCAGCTTAACACTAGCGGGAGGACTAAACCCCGGCGAGCAGTTCTTC. This gives the protein CASSLTLAGGLNPGEQFF.

The chain links TRBV7-6 to TRBJ2-1; D unclear. The length of the CDR3 is 15 residues. The V and J ends lost 3 bases and 2 bases respectively, with 11 bases between them. Germline V CDR1 and CDR2: SGHVS, FNYEAQ. The CDR3 spells CASSFSFYTYNEQFF. The CDR3 DNA sequence: TGTGCCAGCAGCTTCTCATTCTACACCTACAATGAGCAGTTCTTC. Supplemented by reference TRBV7-6 and TRBJ2-1, the full variable domain reads GAGVSQSPRYKVTKRGQDVALRCDPISGHVSLYWYRQALGQGPEFLTYFNYEAQQDKSGLPNDRFSAERPEGSISTLTIQRTEQRDSAMYRCASSFSFYTYNEQFFGPGTRLTVL.

The V call is TRBV18, the J call TRBJ1-5, with TRBD1 matching over 7 bases. This CDR3 contains 15 residues. Germline CDR1 KGHSH, CDR2 LQKENI. V lost 2 bases to trimming and J lost 2 bases; unmatched junction nucleotides: 3. As DNA, the CDR3 is TGTGCCAGCTCACCAGACAGGGTTGGCAATCAGCCCCAGCATTTT. Its protein product is CASSPDRVGNQPQHF.

This rearrangement joins TRBV28 to TRBJ1-5; 7 bases line up with TRBD1. The CDR3 extends over 14 amino acids. Germline values: CDR1 MDHEN, CDR2 SYDVKM. Losses at the gene ends were 6 bases for V and 9 bases for J; bases not matched to a gene: 11. In DNA, the CDR3 is TGTGCCAGCAGACTGACAGGGTATGGTCGGCCCCAGCATTTT. As protein: CASRLTGYGRPQHF. Combining the CDR3 with reference TRBV28 and TRBJ1-5 gives the whole variable domain DVKVTQSSRYLVKRTGEKVFLECVQDMDHENMFWYRQDPGLGLRLIYFSYDVKMKEKGDIPEGYSVSREKKERFSLILESASTNQTSMYLCASRLTGYGRPQHFGDGTRLSIL.

On this clone itself: Sequence at one end of the junction differs from germline and may be a read error. The chain combines TRBV9 with TRBJ2-5; 9 bases are shared with TRBD2. Germline-derived CDR1 and CDR2 are SGDLS and YYNGEE. CDR3 length equals 15 residues. This chain's CDR3 is CASTIGGRAAETQYF. The CDR3 nucleotides read TGTGCAAGCACAATTGGCGGGAGGGCCGCGGAGACCCAGTACTTC.

V gene TRBV15 combines with J gene TRBJ2-1; 10 nucleotides agree with TRBD2. This CDR3 has 15 amino acids. Germline values: CDR1 LNHNV, CDR2 YYDKDF (reference sequence). J gave up 6 bases and V 0 bases, and 2 bases lay outside the gene matches. This CDR3 is CATSRDLAGVNEQFF. In nucleotides, the CDR3 is TGTGCCACCAGCAGAGATCTAGCGGGGGTCAATGAGCAGTTCTTC.

J is TRBJ2-3 and V is TRBV30, with a tentative D call TRBD1 (6 bases). Trimming removed 2 bases at V and 0 bases at J, with 12 bases between. CDR3 length: 15 amino acids. Germline V gene lookup returns CDR1 GTSNPN and CDR2 SVGIG (reference sequence). The CDR3 sequence is CAWSLTGFSTDTQYF. The CDR3 DNA is TGTGCCTGGAGTCTGACAGGCTTTAGCACAGATACGCAGTATTTT.

This CDR3 reads CASSQRGVNTEAFF. The CDR3, as DNA: TGCGCCAGCAGCCAAAGGGGGGTGAACACTGAAGCTTTCTTT. The genes are TRBV4-1 and TRBJ1-1; the D gene is possibly TRBD1 (6 bases). The length of the CDR3 is 14 residues. V lost 2 bases and J lost 0, with 7 bases in between. Germline V CDR1 and CDR2: MGHRA, YSYEKL.

The chain is built from TRBV27 and TRBJ1-6; tentative D call: TRBD1 (5 bases). Germline V gene lookup returns CDR1 MNHEY and CDR2 SMNVEV (reference sequence). V shed 0 bases and J shed 15 bases, with 12 bases lying between them. The CDR3 covers 13 residues. The CDR3 nucleotides are TGTGCCAGCAGTTTATCCCCCCGGGGGATCCTCCACTTT. Residues: CASSLSPRGILHF.

The genes are TRBV18 and TRBJ2-6; weak D call: TRBD1 (7 bases). Germline loops: CDR1 KGHSH, CDR2 LQKENI. Deletions cut 5 bases from V and 0 bases from J, with 17 bases between. The CDR3 runs to 18 residues. DNA for the CDR3: TGTGCCAGCTCATCAGGACAGGAGGGAACCTCTGGGGCCAACGTCCTGACTTTC. Protein: CASSSGQEGTSGANVLTF.

The genes are TRBV2 and TRBJ2-1; TRBD2 is a possible D gene (6 bases). V shed 3 bases and J shed 6 bases, with 12 bases lying between them. Germline-derived CDR1 and CDR2 are SNHLY and FYNNEI. CDR3 length equals 14 residues. The CDR3: CASSEEVTSNEQFF. The CDR3, as DNA: TGTGCCAGCAGTGAGGAAGTGACTAGCAATGAGCAGTTCTTC. The full variable domain, its missing parts supplied by reference TRBV2 and TRBJ2-1, is EPEVTQTPSHQVTQMGQEVILRCVPISNHLYFYWYRQILGQKVEFLVSFYNNEISEKSEIFDDQFSVERPDGSNFTLKIRSTKLEDSAMYFCASSEEVTSNEQFFGPGTRLTVL.

This chain uses TRBV18 with TRBJ1-6; 7 nucleotides match TRBD1. The CDR3 has 14 residues. In germline, CDR1 is KGHSH, CDR2 LQKENI. The trim removed 4 bases at V and 7 bases at J, leaving 4 bases unmatched. The CDR3 loop reads CASSLDRVNSPLHF. The CDR3 bases are TGTGCCAGCTCACTCGACAGGGTGAATTCACCCCTCCACTTT.

CDR3 DNA: TGCGCCCCCAAAGCATACGAGCAGTACTTC. It yields the protein CAPKAYEQYF. This rearrangement joins TRBV23-1 to TRBJ2-7, with D hard to call. TRBV23-1 is an open reading frame, and its role is uncertain. This CDR3 comprises 10 residues. The ends were cut back, 11 bases at V and 4 bases at J, with 9 bases in the middle.

The J gene is TRBJ1-1, the V gene TRBV7-2; D is undetermined. The CDR3 length is 16 residues. The germline CDR1 and CDR2 sequences are SGHTA and FQGNSA. V was shortened by 1 base and J by 1 base, with 13 bases between the two germline ends. The CDR3 protein is CASSLGNRAPNTEAFF. DNA of the CDR3: TGTGCCAGCAGCTTAGGAAACCGGGCTCCGAACACTGAAGCTTTCTTT.

J is TRBJ2-1 and V is TRBV6-5; TRBD1 agrees at 7 bases. The germline CDR1 and CDR2 sequences are MNHEY and SVGAGI. The V segment lost 6 bases and the J segment 4 bases; nucleotides outside the gene matches: 6. The CDR3 contains 14 residues. The CDR3 bases are TGTGCCAGCAGCGGACAGGTCACTTACAATGAGCAGTTCTTC. Its translation: CASSGQVTYNEQFF.

The rearrangement links TRBV9 to TRBJ2-7, with D possibly being TRBD2 (5 bases). The V end was cut by 3 bases, the J end by 1 base, with 8 bases between. This CDR3 comprises 13 residues. Germline loops: CDR1 SGDLS, CDR2 YYNGEE. The CDR3 DNA follows: TGTGCCAGCAGCGAACGGGGATCCTACGAGCAGTACTTC. Amino acid sequence: CASSERGSYEQYF.